One and the same sample provided the 15 T cell receptor beta chains below, sequenced in a study of human T cells and chemical hapten exposure (dated by TCRdb to the early 2020s). In light of the paper, this sample's time point label describes: pre-sensitization, week 0. The treatment or condition label corresponds to: therapeutic diphenylcyclopropenone sensitization with weekly scalp DPC. To prepare the library, RACE was applied. For sequencing, a NextSeq 500 was employed. TCRdb reprocessed the public reads (quality trimming at Q25 with fastp, clone calling with MiXCR) and kept in-frame beta chains. Every entry covers one CDR3 protein and lists the most common genes and DNA from its rows. The sample includes almost 40,000 distinct CDR3 sequences, with about 7.6% observed a single time. In total, the top ten clones hold 1.3% of the sample. The starting material was whole blood, obtained in connection with sensitization to the hapten diphenylcyclopropenone (DPC). The receptors originated from a woman aged 45 to 65 with alopecia areata. Some clones in this sample may be carry-over from other donors' samples.

Ten or more counts support this clonotype. Here the CDR3 reads CASSQDWMGTAFF. The CDR3, as DNA: TGTGCCAGCAGCCAAGATTGGATGGGAACGGCTTTCTTT. The chain recombines TRBV14 with TRBJ1-1; D call uncertain. From germline, CDR1 is SGHDN and CDR2 FVKESK. The V and J ends lost 0 bases and 11 bases respectively, with 13 bases between them. CDR3 size: 13 residues.

This clonotype was seen ten or more times. The chain is built from TRBV29-1 and TRBJ2-1; 10 nucleotides align to TRBD1. The CDR3 sequence is 12 residues long. The trim removed 7 bases at V and 7 bases at J, leaving 4 bases unmatched. Germline-derived CDR1 and CDR2 are SQVTM and ANQGSEA. The CDR3 DNA follows: TGCAGCGCCGGGGACAGGGGTAATGAGCAGTTCTTC. Amino acids: CSAGDRGNEQFF.

This clonotype was recorded at least ten times. Here the CDR3 DNA reads TGTGCCAGCTCACCAAGACAGGAAGAGACCCAGTACTTC. Its protein is CASSPRQEETQYF. The chain recombines TRBV18 with TRBJ2-5; a possible D gene is TRBD1 (6 bases). Germline CDR1 reads KGHSH; CDR2 reads LQKENI. The CDR3 sequence is 13 residues long. Trimming took 2 bases from V and 3 from J, leaving 7 bases between them.

This clonotype has ten or more counts. The chain is built from TRBV7-3 and TRBJ2-1; 8 positions match TRBD2. CDR3 size: 18 residues. Germline loops: CDR1 SGHTA, CDR2 FQGTGA. V was clipped by 0 bases and J by 3 bases; unmatched bases: 10. The chain's CDR3 is CASSLTPLVAGYYNEQFF. For the CDR3, the DNA is TGTGCCAGCAGCTTAACGCCTCTGGTAGCGGGGTACTACAATGAGCAGTTCTTC. The entire variable domain, with the rest obtained from reference TRBV7-3 and TRBJ2-1, is as follows: GAGVSQTPSNKVTEKGKYVELRCDPISGHTALYWYRQSLGQGPEFLIYFQGTGAADDSGLPNDRFFAVRPEGSVSTLKIQRTERGDSAVYLCASSLTPLVAGYYNEQFFGPGTRLTVL.

This clonotype was recorded many times. The rearrangement joins TRBV19 to TRBJ2-2, with TRBD2 as a possible D gene (6 bases). The CDR3 sequence is 15 residues long. Germline CDR1 is LNHDA and CDR2 is SQIVND (reference sequence). Deletions cut 7 bases from V and 1 base from J, with 13 bases between. CDR3 residues: CASTQYSGNTGELFF. The CDR3 DNA reads as TGTGCCAGTACCCAATATAGCGGGAACACCGGGGAGCTGTTTTTT.

The table lists this clonotype with a few counts. J is TRBJ2-1 and V is TRBV29-1, with D perhaps TRBD2 (5 bases). The CDR3 covers 14 residues. Trimming left V 1 base short and J 6 bases short, with 13 bases between. Germline CDR1 is SQVTM and CDR2 is ANQGSEA. The CDR3 bases are TGCAGCGTTGAAGGGCCCGGGGTGGGCAATGAGCAGTTCTTC. Protein product: CSVEGPGVGNEQFF.

Many counts were recorded for this clonotype. The rearrangement uses TRBV7-3 and TRBJ2-2, with 12 bases that match TRBD2. Trimming cost V 5 bases and J 6 bases; bases outside gene matches: 1. CDR3 size: 14 residues. CDR1 and CDR2 from the germline V gene are SGHTA and FQGTGA. The chain's CDR3 is CASSRLAGAGELFF. The CDR3 DNA is TGTGCCAGCAGCCGACTAGCGGGAGCCGGGGAGCTGTTTTTT.

This clonotype was counted between two and nine times. The chain uses TRBV29-1 and TRBJ1-1, with D perhaps TRBD1 (6 bases). The CDR3 spans 12 residues. V dropped 5 bases and J dropped 4 bases, with 11 bases sitting between them. Germline assignment: CDR1 SQVTM and CDR2 ANQGSEA. This CDR3 is CSVLGGLTEAFF. CDR3 nucleotides: TGCAGCGTTCTAGGGGGGCTCACTGAAGCTTTCTTT.

This clonotype was counted many times. The chain uses TRBV6-5 and TRBJ1-1; D perhaps matches TRBD1 (5 bases). CDR1 is MNHEY, CDR2 SVGAGI, per germline. The V gene lost 6 bases and the J gene lost 6 bases, with 14 bases spanning the gap. The CDR3 extends over 13 amino acids. This CDR3 is CASSSGGRAEAFF. CDR3 bases: TGTGCCAGCAGCTCCGGGGGACGCGCTGAAGCTTTCTTT.

This clonotype has at least ten counts. The J gene is TRBJ2-5, the V gene TRBV7-6; D remains ambiguous. With 5 bases removed from V and 5 bases from J, the gap between germline ends came to 15 bases. The CDR3 runs 14 residues. Germline assignment: CDR1 SGHVS and CDR2 FNYEAQ. CDR3 protein: CASSLDPPGETQYF. CDR3 in DNA: TGTGCCAGCAGCCTGGACCCGCCCGGGGAGACCCAGTACTTC.

This clonotype occurred a few times. This chain uses TRBV3-1 with TRBJ2-1; 7 bases line up with TRBD2. V lost 5 bases and J lost 3; bases outside the gene matches: 7. The germline CDR1 and CDR2 sequences are LGHDT and YNNKEL (reference sequence). The CDR3 contains 15 residues. The CDR3 DNA sequence: TGTGCCAGCAGCTCGAGCGGGACGTTCTACAATGAGCAGTTCTTC. Its translation: CASSSSGTFYNEQFF.

This clonotype was detected many times. V usage is TRBV12-3 or TRBV12-4 and J usage is TRBJ2-5; D not resolved. Trimming pared 3 bases from V and 5 bases from J, leaving 4 bases between. The CDR3 consists of 11 residues. CDR3 nucleotide sequence: TGTGCCAGCAGTTTGTTGGAGACCCAGTACTTC. Protein sequence: CASSLLETQYF.

This CDR3 reads CARSLGCIDTEAFF. In DNA, the CDR3 is TGTGCCAGAAGCTTGGGTTGCATTGACACTGAAGCTTTCTTT. This chain uses TRBV5-3 with TRBJ1-1; D is unresolved. TRBV5-3 belongs to the ORF category, with a function that is uncertain. The V gene lost 0 bases and the J gene lost 3 bases, with 9 bases spanning the gap. CDR3 length equals 14 residues.

CDR3 protein: CASSLVGSYNSPLHF. The CDR3 DNA reads TGTGCCAGCAGCTTGGTAGGGTCCTATAATTCACCCCTCCACTTT. This chain connects TRBV5-4 to TRBJ1-6; D is unresolved. Germline lookup yields CDR1 SGHNT and CDR2 YYREEE (reference sequence). This CDR3 comprises 15 residues. Trimming removed 0 bases at V and 1 base at J, with 5 bases between.

This clonotype was counted ten times or more. The V call is TRBV2, the J call TRBJ2-3; D gene ambiguous. Trimming stripped 8 bases from V and 4 bases from J, with 10 bases between. CDR1 and CDR2 from the germline V gene are SNHLY and FYNNEI. CDR3 length: 12 amino acids. CDR3 nucleotides: TGTGCCAGCGCAGTGGCTGCAGATACGCAGTATTTT. Residues: CASAVAADTQYF.